This T cell receptor beta chain was profiled in a study of blood T cell repertoires in COVID-19. Across the whole study: COVID-19 samples, acute and convalescent, were from the United States, Italy and Spain. T cells, B-cell-depleted T cells, or PBMCs supplied cDNA or gDNA.

Authors' processing steps: Quantification of nucleated cells was approximated via reference gene primer amplification. Only in-frame clones appear in the TCRdb table, and some are missing; sequencing was by immunoSEQ multiplex PCR. V and J calls and clone size are as listed in that table; D and trimming were resolved from the DNA. The sample has over 150,000 clones, over 70% seen once. The V and J ends lost 5 bases and 4 bases respectively, with 8 bases between them. Germline CDR1 is MNHEY and CDR2 is SVGEGT. The CDR3 is made up of 12 amino acids. The source material was peripheral blood. This receptor was taken from an elderly woman with active or convalescent COVID-19. The rearrangement uses TRBV6-2 or TRBV6-3 and TRBJ1-1; weak D call: TRBD1 (5 bases). DNA of the CDR3: TGTGCCAGCAGTGGGGGGGGCACTGAAGCTTTCTTT. This encodes CASSGGGTEAFF.